This TCR beta chain came from a study of OX40 agonist ivuxolimab in advanced cancers. Study-level points and caveats: At 0.1 to 3.0 mg/kg and by week 6, CD4+ and CD8+ T cells in the blood had expanded clonally.

Sequenced by immunoSEQ multiplex PCR; TCRdb stores in-frame clones only, minus some. The table lists fewer than 80,000 clones, about nine tenths of them singletons, with around 0.5% in the top ten. This clone has a single count. Its target is not known. This CDR3 comprises 14 residues. Trimming shortened V by 6 bases and J by 0 bases, and 9 bases separated the two germline ends. Germline V gives CDR1 LNHDA, CDR2 SQIVND (reference sequence). The receptor comes from an adult with an advanced solid tumor such as melanoma, head and neck, liver or kidney cancer. The chain recombines TRBV19 with TRBJ2-1; no definite D call. Sequencing used CD4+ or CD8+ T cells sorted from blood, obtained in a trial of the OX40 agonist ivuxolimab. CDR3 sequence (DNA): TGTGCCAGTAGGGCACAGAGCTCCTACAATGAGCAGTTCTTC. It specifies CASRAQSSYNEQFF.